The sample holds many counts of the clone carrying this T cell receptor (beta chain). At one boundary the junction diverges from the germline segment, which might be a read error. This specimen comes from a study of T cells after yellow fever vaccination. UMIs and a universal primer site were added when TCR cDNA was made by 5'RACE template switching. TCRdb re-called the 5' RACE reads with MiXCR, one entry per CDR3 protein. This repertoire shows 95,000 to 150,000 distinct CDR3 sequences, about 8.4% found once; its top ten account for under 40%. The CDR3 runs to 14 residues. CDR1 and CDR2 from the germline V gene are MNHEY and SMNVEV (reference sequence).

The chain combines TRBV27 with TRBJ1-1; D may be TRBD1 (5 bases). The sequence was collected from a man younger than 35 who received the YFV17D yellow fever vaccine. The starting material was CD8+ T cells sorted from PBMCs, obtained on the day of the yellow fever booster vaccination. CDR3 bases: TGCGCCAGCAGCCTCGGGACTGCGAACACTGAAGCTTTCTTT. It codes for CASSLGTANTEAFF.